These 18 T cell receptor beta chains were all obtained from the same sample, sequenced in a study of PD-L1 blockade in urothelial cancer. Time point meaning: pretreatment peripheral blood. TCRdb keeps only in-frame clones here, not all; method: immunoSEQ multiplex PCR. Of some 90,000 clones in the sample, 89% were seen once. Sequenced here: PBMCs, sampled around atezolizumab (anti-PD-L1) treatment. The receptors shown here come from a woman older than 75 with urothelial cancer.

The chain links TRBV28 to TRBJ1-1; D is unresolved. Trimming stripped 2 bases from V and 6 bases from J, with 13 bases between. The CDR3 is made up of 14 amino acids. The germline CDR1 and CDR2 sequences are MDHEN and SYDVKM. As DNA, the CDR3 is TGTGCCAGCAGTTTAGGATTCGAGGGCGCTGAAGCTTTCTTT. Translated: CASSLGFEGAEAFF.

This chain uses TRBV28 with TRBJ2-7; D is unresolved. The CDR3 covers 14 residues. CDR1 MDHEN and CDR2 SYDVKM come from the germline V gene. V was shortened by 3 bases and J by 5 bases, with 14 bases between the two germline ends. The DNA of the CDR3 is TGTGCCAGCAGTTTCCCAGGTGGTGCCCACGAGCAGTACTTC. Translation gives CASSFPGGAHEQYF.

The rearrangement links TRBV5-1 to TRBJ2-1; D is perhaps TRBD2 (6 bases). The germline V gene encodes CDR1 SGHRS and CDR2 YFSETQ. This CDR3 has 14 residues. Trimming cost V 4 bases and J 6 bases, with 14 bases left between them. The CDR3 protein is CASSPRLGGNEQFF. CDR3 coding DNA: TGCGCCAGCAGCCCGAGACTGGGGGGCAATGAGCAGTTCTTC.

This chain connects TRBV28 to TRBJ2-7, with 9 bases matching TRBD1. After removal of 6 bases from V and 3 bases from J, the junction contained 9 bases not matched to a gene. Germline V CDR1 and CDR2: MDHEN, SYDVKM. The CDR3 is 15 residues long. DNA for the CDR3: TGTGCCAGCAGCGCCCCGCCGGGACAGGGCTACGAGCAGTACTTC. Residues: CASSAPPGQGYEQYF.

J is TRBJ1-4 and V is TRBV5-4; 10 nucleotides match TRBD1. The CDR3 is made up of 16 amino acids. The germline V gene encodes CDR1 SGHNT and CDR2 YYREEE (reference sequence). Trimming removed 3 bases from V and 4 bases from J; junction bases left unmatched: 6. The CDR3 region has the DNA TGTGCCAGCAGCTCTACTGGGACAGGGGATAATGAAAAACTGTTTTTT. Protein: CASSSTGTGDNEKLFF.

The chain links TRBV4-2 to TRBJ2-1; TRBD1 might be the D (7 bases). The CDR3 has 13 amino acids. The germline gives CDR1 LGHNA, CDR2 YNFKEQ. V was cut by 10 bases and J by 6 bases, with 16 bases left in between. The CDR3 coding sequence is TGTGCCACCGGGCGACAGGGAGGCAATGAGCAGTTCTTC. Protein: CATGRQGGNEQFF.

This chain connects TRBV15 to TRBJ1-4; D is uncertain. The CDR3 is 17 residues long. V was shortened by 3 bases and J by 8 bases, with 22 bases between the two germline ends. Germline V gives CDR1 LNHNV, CDR2 YYDKDF (reference sequence). The CDR3, as DNA: TGTGCCACCAGCAGGCGATCCCGGTCTCCCGGTGAAGAAAAACTGTTTTTT. This encodes CATSRRSRSPGEEKLFF.

V gene TRBV28 combines with J gene TRBJ2-7; D gene uncertain. CDR3 size: 12 residues. Germline loops: CDR1 MDHEN, CDR2 SYDVKM. V was cut by 6 bases and J by 2 bases, with 8 bases left in between. The chain's CDR3 is CASSTRAYEQYF. The CDR3 nucleotides read TGTGCCAGCAGCACCCGGGCCTACGAGCAGTACTTC. The whole variable domain, remainder taken from reference TRBV28 and TRBJ2-7, is DVKVTQSSRYLVKRTGEKVFLECVQDMDHENMFWYRQDPGLGLRLIYFSYDVKMKEKGDIPEGYSVSREKKERFSLILESASTNQTSMYLCASSTRAYEQYFGPGTRLTVT.

V and J are TRBV5-1 and TRBJ2-2, with 7 positions matching TRBD1. V trimming: 0 bases; J trimming: 6 bases; junction bases outside the gene matches: 8. This CDR3 is built from 16 residues. CDR1 is SGHRS, CDR2 YFSETQ, per germline. The CDR3 is CASSLAGTDHPGELFF. The CDR3 DNA reads as TGCGCCAGCAGCTTGGCGGGGACAGACCACCCCGGGGAGCTGTTTTTT.

This chain connects TRBV28 to TRBJ1-1; TRBD1 agrees at 7 bases. The CDR3 covers 14 residues. Germline-derived CDR1 and CDR2 are MDHEN and SYDVKM. V was pared by 6 bases and J by 2 bases, with 6 bases of the junction left unmatched. This CDR3 is CASSFDRVNTEAFF. CDR3 DNA sequence: TGTGCCAGCAGCTTCGACAGGGTTAACACTGAAGCTTTCTTT.

This chain uses TRBV19 with TRBJ2-7; 7 bases map to TRBD1. V gave up 7 bases and J gave up 5 bases; unmatched junction bases: 11. This CDR3 spans 14 amino acids. CDR1 is LNHDA, CDR2 SQIVND, per germline (reference sequence). Here the CDR3 DNA reads TGTGCCAGTAAACAGGGGACACAAGTCGACGAGCAGTACTTC. Translating gives CASKQGTQVDEQYF.

This sequence joins TRBV6-6 and TRBJ2-7; 10 nucleotides agree with TRBD2. The CDR3 totals 15 residues. Germline trimming cut 5 bases from V and 5 bases from J; bases unmatched to any gene: 9. In germline, CDR1 is MNHNY, CDR2 SVGAGI (reference sequence). The CDR3 sequence: CASSRSSGSRNEQYF. The CDR3 region has the DNA TGTGCCAGCAGTCGCTCTAGCGGGAGCAGGAACGAGCAGTACTTC.

The genes are TRBV5-1 and TRBJ1-1; TRBD1 aligns across 7 bases. The CDR3 has 17 residues. Germline lookup yields CDR1 SGHRS and CDR2 YFSETQ. V lost 4 bases, J lost 0 bases, and 12 bases stayed unmatched. The DNA of the CDR3 is TGCGCCAGCAGCGGAATACAGGGGAAAGCCGTGAACACTGAAGCTTTCTTT. This encodes CASSGIQGKAVNTEAFF.

The chain carries TRBV6-1 and TRBJ1-2, with TRBD1 identical over 8 bases. The V segment lost 6 bases and the J segment 4 bases; nucleotides outside the gene matches: 7. The CDR3 has 14 amino acids. Germline V CDR1 and CDR2: MNHNS, SASEGT. The CDR3 sequence: CASSLQGGSYGYTF. CDR3 in DNA: TGTGCCAGCAGCTTACAGGGGGGGAGCTATGGCTACACCTTC.

This clone has a single count. The chain is built from TRBV5-4 and TRBJ2-7; TRBD1 matches at 10 bases. The CDR3 consists of 14 residues. In germline, CDR1 is SGHNT, CDR2 YYREEE (reference sequence). V shed 4 bases and J 6 bases; nucleotides not matched to a gene: 7. CDR3 bases: TGTGCCAGCAGCCAGGGACAGGGGAGGGGCGAGCAGTACTTC. This sequence encodes CASSQGQGRGEQYF.

The genes are TRBV15 and TRBJ2-7; no clear D gene. The V gene lost 6 bases and the J gene lost 0 bases, with 9 bases spanning the gap. There are 13 residues in the CDR3. Germline values: CDR1 LNHNV, CDR2 YYDKDF (reference sequence). The CDR3 nucleotides are TGTGCCACCAGATCCTGGAGCTCCTACGAGCAGTACTTC. The encoded protein is CATRSWSSYEQYF.

This clone occurred once. V is TRBV27 and J is TRBJ1-5; TRBD1 matches 7 bases. The CDR3 has 14 amino acids. Germline CDR1 is MNHEY and CDR2 is SMNVEV (reference sequence). Unmatched junction bases numbered 9, after V lost 5 bases and J lost 8 bases. CDR3 in amino acids: CASSREGAGEPQHF. The CDR3 nucleotides read TGTGCCAGCAGTCGGGAGGGGGCGGGAGAGCCCCAGCATTTT.

The chain joins TRBV30 to TRBJ2-5, with 10 positions matching TRBD1. CDR1 is GTSNPN and CDR2 is SVGIG in the germline V gene (reference sequence). V dropped 5 bases and J dropped 5; count of bases not matched to a gene: 2. The length of the CDR3 is 12 residues. The CDR3 DNA is TGTGCCTGGGGACAGGGGGTTGAGACCCAGTACTTC. Translating gives CAWGQGVETQYF.